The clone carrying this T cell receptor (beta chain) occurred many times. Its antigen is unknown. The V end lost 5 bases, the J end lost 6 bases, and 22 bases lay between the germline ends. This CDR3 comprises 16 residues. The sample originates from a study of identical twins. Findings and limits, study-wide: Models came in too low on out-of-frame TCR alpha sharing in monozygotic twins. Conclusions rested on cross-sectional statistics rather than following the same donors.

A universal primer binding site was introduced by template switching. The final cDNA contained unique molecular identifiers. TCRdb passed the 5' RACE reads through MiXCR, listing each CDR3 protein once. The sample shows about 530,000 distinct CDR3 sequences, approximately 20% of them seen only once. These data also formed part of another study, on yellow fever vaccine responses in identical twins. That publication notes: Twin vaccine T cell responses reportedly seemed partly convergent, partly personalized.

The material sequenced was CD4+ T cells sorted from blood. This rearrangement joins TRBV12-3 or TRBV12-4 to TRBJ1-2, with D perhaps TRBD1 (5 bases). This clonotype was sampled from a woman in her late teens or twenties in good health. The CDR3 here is CASSRGHSVFSNGYTF. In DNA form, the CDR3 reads TGTGCCAGCAGTCGGGGCCACTCCGTTTTTTCAAATGGCTACACCTTC.